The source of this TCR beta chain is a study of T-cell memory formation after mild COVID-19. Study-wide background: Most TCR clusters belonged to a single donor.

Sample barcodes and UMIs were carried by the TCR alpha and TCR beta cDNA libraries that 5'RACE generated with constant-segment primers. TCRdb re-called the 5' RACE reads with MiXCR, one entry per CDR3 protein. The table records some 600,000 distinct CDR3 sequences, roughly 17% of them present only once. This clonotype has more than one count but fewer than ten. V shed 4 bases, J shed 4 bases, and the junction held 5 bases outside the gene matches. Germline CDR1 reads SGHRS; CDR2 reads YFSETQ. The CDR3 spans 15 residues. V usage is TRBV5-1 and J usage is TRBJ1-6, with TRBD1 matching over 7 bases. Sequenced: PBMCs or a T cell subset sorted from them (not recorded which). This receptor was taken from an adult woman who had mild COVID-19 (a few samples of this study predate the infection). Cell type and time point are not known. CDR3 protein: CASSLQGNYNSPLHF. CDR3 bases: TGCGCCAGCAGCCTACAGGGGAATTATAATTCACCCCTCCACTTT. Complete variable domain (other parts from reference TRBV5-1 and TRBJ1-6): KAGVTQTPRYLIKTRGQQVTLSCSPISGHRSVSWYQQTPGQGLQFLFEYFSETQRNKGNFPGRFSGRQFSNSRSEMNVSTLELGDSALYLCASSLQGNYNSPLHFGNGTRLTVT.